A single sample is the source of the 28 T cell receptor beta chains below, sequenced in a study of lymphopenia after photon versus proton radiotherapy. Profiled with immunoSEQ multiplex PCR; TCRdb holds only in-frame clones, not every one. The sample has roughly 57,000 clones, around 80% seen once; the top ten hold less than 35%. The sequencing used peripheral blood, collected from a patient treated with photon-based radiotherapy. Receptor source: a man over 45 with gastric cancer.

CDR3 nucleotides: TGTGCCTGGGCCCCCTTGAGCGGGAGATCCTACGAGCAGTACTTC. It is translated as CAWAPLSGRSYEQYF. This chain connects TRBV30 to TRBJ2-7; 8 bases line up with TRBD2. V trimming: 5 bases; J trimming: 1 base; junction bases outside the gene matches: 10. CDR1 is GTSNPN, CDR2 SVGIG, per germline (reference sequence). The CDR3 consists of 15 residues.

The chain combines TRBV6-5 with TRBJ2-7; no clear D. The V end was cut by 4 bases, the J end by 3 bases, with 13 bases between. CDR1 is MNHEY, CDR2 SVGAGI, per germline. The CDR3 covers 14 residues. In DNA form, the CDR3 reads TGTGCCAGCAGTTTGGGTACAAAGAACTACGAGCAGTACTTC. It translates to CASSLGTKNYEQYF.

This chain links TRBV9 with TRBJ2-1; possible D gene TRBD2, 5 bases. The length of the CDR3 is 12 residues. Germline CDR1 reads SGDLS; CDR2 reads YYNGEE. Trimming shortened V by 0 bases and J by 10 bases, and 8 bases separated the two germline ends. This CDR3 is CASSVVGSEQFF. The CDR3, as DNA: TGTGCCAGCAGCGTAGTAGGGAGCGAGCAGTTCTTC. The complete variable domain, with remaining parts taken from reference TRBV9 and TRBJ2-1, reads DSGVTQTPKHLITATGQRVTLRCSPRSGDLSVYWYQQSLDQGLQFLIQYYNGEERAKGNILERFSAQQFPDLHSELNLSSLELGDSALYFCASSVVGSEQFFGPGTRLTVL.

This CDR3 reads CASSPGTGGYEQYF. The CDR3 coding sequence is TGTGCCAGTAGTCCGGGGACAGGGGGGTACGAGCAGTACTTC. The V and J genes are TRBV19 and TRBJ2-7; 11 nucleotides match TRBD1. The germline CDR1 and CDR2 sequences are LNHDA and SQIVND (reference sequence). Trimming cost V 5 bases and J 4 bases; bases outside gene matches: 4. This CDR3 comprises 14 residues.

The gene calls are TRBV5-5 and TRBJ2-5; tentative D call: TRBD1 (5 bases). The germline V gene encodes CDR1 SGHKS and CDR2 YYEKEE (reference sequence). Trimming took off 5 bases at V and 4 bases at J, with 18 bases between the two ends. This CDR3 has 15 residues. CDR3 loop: CASRDTRVSGETQYF. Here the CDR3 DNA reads TGTGCCAGCAGGGATACCAGGGTGTCCGGAGAGACCCAGTACTTC.

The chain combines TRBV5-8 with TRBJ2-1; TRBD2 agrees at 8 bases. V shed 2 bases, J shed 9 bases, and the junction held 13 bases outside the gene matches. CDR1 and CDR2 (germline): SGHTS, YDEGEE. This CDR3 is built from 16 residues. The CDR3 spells CASSLDVGLDKGEQFF. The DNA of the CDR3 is TGTGCCAGCAGCTTAGATGTGGGACTAGACAAGGGTGAGCAGTTCTTC.

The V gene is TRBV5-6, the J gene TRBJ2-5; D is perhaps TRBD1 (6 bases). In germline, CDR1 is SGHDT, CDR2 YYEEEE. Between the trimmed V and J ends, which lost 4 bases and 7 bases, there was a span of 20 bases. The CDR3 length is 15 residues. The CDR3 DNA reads TGTGCCAGCAGCCCCGCACAGGGCGGCAGCGTGACCCAGTACTTC. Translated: CASSPAQGGSVTQYF.

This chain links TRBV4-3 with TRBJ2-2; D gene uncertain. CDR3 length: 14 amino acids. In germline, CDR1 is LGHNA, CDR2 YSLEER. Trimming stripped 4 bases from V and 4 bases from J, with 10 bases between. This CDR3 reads CASSLYTSTGELFF. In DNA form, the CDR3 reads TGCGCCAGCAGCCTCTACACGAGCACCGGGGAGCTGTTTTTT.

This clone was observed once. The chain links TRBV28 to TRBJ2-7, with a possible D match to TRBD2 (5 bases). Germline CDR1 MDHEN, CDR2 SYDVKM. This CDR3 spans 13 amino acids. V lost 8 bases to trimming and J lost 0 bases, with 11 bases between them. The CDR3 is CASGKGASYEQYF. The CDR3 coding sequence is TGTGCCAGCGGTAAGGGAGCCTCCTACGAGCAGTACTTC.

The CDR3 bases are TGTGCCAGCAGCTTAGGACCGGAGAGCTCCTACGAGCAGTACTTC. Translation: CASSLGPESSYEQYF. The chain couples TRBV11-2 to TRBJ2-7, with D unclear. The CDR3 runs 15 residues. The germline V gene encodes CDR1 SGHAT and CDR2 FQNNGV. Trimming took off 1 base at V and 0 bases at J, with 10 bases between the two ends.

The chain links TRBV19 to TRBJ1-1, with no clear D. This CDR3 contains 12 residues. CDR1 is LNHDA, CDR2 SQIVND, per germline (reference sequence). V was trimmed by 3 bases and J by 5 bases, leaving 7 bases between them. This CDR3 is CASSILGTEAFF. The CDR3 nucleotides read TGTGCCAGTAGTATTCTGGGGACTGAAGCTTTCTTT.

The CDR3 nucleotides read TGTGCCAGCAACAGTCAGGGTTACGGCTACACCTTC. This gives the protein CASNSQGYGYTF. The chain uses TRBV2 and TRBJ1-2; TRBD1 might be the D (5 bases). Germline CDR1 is SNHLY and CDR2 is FYNNEI. Trimming took 7 bases from V and 8 from J, leaving 14 bases between them. This CDR3 is 12 amino acids long.

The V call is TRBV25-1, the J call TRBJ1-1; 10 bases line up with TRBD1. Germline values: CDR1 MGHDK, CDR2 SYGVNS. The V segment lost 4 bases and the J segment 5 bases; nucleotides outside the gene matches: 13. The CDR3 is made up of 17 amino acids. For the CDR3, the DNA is TGTGCCAGCAGTGTGGAATTTCCGGGACAGGGGACGACTGAAGCTTTCTTT. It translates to CASSVEFPGQGTTEAFF.

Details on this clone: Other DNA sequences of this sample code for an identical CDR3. The DNA for the CDR3 is TGTGCCAGCAGTCACCCGCAGGGGACTGAAGCTTTCTTT. Protein product: CASSHPQGTEAFF. The chain couples TRBV6-5 to TRBJ1-1; D is possibly TRBD1 (6 bases). The CDR3 loop spans 13 amino acids. Trimming left V 5 bases short and J 5 bases short, with 12 bases between. CDR1 and CDR2 (germline): MNHEY, SVGAGI.

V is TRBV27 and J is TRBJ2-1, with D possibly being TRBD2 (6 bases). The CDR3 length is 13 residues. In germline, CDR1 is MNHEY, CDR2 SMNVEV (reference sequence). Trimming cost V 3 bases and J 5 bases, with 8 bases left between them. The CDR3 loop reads CASSFRTNNEQFF. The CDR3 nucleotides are TGTGCCAGCAGTTTTAGGACTAACAATGAGCAGTTCTTC.

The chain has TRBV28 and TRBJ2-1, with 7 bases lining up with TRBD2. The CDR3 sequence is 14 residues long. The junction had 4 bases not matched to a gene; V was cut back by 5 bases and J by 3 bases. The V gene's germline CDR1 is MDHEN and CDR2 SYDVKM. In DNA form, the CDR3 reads TGTGCCAGCAGTCCGTGGACTAGCTACAATGAGCAGTTCTTC. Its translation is CASSPWTSYNEQFF.

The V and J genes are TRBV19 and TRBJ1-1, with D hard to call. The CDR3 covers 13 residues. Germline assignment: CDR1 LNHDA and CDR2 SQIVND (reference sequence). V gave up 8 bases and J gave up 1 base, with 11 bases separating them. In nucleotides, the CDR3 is TGTGCCAGTTTACCCAACGGGAACACTGAAGCTTTCTTT. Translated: CASLPNGNTEAFF.

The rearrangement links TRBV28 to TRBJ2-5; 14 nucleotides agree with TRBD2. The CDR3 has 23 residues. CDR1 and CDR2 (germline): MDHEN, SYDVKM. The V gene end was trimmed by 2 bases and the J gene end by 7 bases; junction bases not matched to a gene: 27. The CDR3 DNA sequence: TGTGCCAGCAGTTTAGGCCTTGTTTTAGGGCACGGGACTAGCGGGAGAGGGGCGGGGACCCAGTACTTC. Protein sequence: CASSLGLVLGHGTSGRGAGTQYF.

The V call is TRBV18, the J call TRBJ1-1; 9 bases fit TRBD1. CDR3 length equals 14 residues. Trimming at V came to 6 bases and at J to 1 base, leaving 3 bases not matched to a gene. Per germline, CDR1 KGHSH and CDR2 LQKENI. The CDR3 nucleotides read TGTGCCAGCTCGTCACAGGGGGCGAACACTGAAGCTTTCTTT. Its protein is CASSSQGANTEAFF.

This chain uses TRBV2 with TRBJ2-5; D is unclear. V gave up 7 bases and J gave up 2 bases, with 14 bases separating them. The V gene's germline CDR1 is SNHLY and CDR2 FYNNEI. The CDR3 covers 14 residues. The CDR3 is CASIPTVAQETQYF. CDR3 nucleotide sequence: TGTGCCAGCATCCCCACCGTCGCTCAAGAGACCCAGTACTTC.

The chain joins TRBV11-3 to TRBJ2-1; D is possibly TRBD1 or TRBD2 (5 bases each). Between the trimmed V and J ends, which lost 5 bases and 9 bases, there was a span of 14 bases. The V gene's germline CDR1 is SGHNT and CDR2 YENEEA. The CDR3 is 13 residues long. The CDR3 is CASSMGPGAEQFF. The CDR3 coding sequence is TGTGCCAGCAGCATGGGACCCGGGGCTGAGCAGTTCTTC.

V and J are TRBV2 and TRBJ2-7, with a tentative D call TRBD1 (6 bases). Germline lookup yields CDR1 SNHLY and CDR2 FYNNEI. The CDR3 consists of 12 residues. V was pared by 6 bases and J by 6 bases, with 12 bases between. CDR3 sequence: CASRTGFGEQYF. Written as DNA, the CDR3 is TGTGCCAGCAGGACAGGCTTCGGCGAGCAGTACTTC.

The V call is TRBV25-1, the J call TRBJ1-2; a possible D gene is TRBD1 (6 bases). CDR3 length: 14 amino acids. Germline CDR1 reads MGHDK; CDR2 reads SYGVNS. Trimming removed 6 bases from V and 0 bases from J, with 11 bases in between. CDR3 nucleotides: TGTGCCAGCAGACCGGACAGAGCTAACTATGGCTACACCTTC. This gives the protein CASRPDRANYGYTF.

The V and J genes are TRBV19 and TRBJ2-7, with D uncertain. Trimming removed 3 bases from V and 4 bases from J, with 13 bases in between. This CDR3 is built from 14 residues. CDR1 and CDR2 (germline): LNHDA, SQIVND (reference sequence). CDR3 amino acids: CASSMVGASYEQYF. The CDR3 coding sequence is TGTGCCAGTAGTATGGTCGGCGCCTCATACGAGCAGTACTTC. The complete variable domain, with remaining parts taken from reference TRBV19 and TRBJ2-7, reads DGGITQSPKYLFRKEGQNVTLSCEQNLNHDAMYWYRQDPGQGLRLIYYSQIVNDFQKGDIAEGYSVSREKKESFPLTVTSAQKNPTAFYLCASSMVGASYEQYFGPGTRLTVT.

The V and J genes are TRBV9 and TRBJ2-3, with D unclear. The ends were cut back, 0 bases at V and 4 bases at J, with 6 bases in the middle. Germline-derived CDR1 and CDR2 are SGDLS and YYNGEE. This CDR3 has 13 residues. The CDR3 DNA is TGTGCCAGCAGCGTAGGGGCAGCAGATACGCAGTATTTT. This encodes CASSVGAADTQYF. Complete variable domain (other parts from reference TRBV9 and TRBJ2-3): DSGVTQTPKHLITATGQRVTLRCSPRSGDLSVYWYQQSLDQGLQFLIQYYNGEERAKGNILERFSAQQFPDLHSELNLSSLELGDSALYFCASSVGAADTQYFGPGTRLTVL.

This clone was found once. This CDR3 is CASSQGPNTEAFF. The CDR3 DNA reads TGTGCCAGCAGCCAAGGGCCGAACACTGAAGCTTTCTTT. This rearrangement joins TRBV7-3 to TRBJ1-1, with D uncertain. The length of the CDR3 is 13 residues. V lost 5 bases, J lost 1 base, and 8 bases lay in between. CDR1 SGHTA and CDR2 FQGTGA come from the germline V gene.

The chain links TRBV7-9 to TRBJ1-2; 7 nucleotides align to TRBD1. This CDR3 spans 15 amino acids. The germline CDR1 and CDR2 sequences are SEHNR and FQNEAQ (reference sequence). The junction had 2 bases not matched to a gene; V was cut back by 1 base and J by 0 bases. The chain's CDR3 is CASSLGGQPNYGYTF. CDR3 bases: TGTGCCAGCAGCTTAGGGGGACAGCCTAACTATGGCTACACCTTC.

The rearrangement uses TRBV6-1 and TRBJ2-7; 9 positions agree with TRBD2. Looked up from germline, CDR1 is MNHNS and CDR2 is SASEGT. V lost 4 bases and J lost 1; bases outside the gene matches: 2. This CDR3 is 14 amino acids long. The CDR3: CASSGTSGSYEQYF. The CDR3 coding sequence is TGTGCCAGCAGTGGAACTAGCGGGTCCTACGAGCAGTACTTC.